This record covers a single TCR beta chain. This entry comes from a study of blood T cell repertoires in COVID-19. Using immunoSEQ multiplex PCR, the repertoire was profiled, and TCRdb retains in-frame clones only, with some absent. This table holds more than 300,000 clones, over 90% found once. Germline assignment: CDR1 SGHVS and CDR2 FQNEAQ. The CDR3 covers 12 residues. Trimming removed 5 bases from V and 13 bases from J; junction bases left unmatched: 8. Self-reported history from a screening survey and questionnaire set each donor's cohort. Sequencing was performed on PBMCs or T cells enriched from blood (not recorded which). The sequence derives from a woman aged 25-40 years who had been exposed to COVID-19. The rearrangement joins TRBV7-8 to TRBJ1-5; 7 bases map to TRBD1. CDR3 DNA: TGTGCCAGCAGCCACCTTACAGGGGCGCAGCATTTT. Translated: CASSHLTGAQHF.